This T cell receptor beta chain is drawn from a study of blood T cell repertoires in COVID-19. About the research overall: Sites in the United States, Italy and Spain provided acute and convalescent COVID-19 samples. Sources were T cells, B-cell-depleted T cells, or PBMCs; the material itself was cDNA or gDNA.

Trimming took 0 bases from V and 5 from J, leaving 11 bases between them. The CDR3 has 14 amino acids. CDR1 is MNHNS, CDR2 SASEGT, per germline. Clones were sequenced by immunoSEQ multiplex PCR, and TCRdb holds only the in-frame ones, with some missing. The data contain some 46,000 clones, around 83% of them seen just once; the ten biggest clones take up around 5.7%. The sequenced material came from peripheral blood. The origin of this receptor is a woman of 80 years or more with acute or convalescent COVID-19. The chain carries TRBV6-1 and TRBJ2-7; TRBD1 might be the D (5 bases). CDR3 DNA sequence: TGTGCCAGCAGTGAAGCGTTCAGGGTAAACGAGCAGTACTTC. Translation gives CASSEAFRVNEQYF.